Shown below are 6 T cell receptor beta chains from a single sample sequenced in a study of T-cell memory formation after mild COVID-19. TCRdb reprocessed the 5' RACE reads with MiXCR, giving one entry per CDR3 protein. The table shows more than 300,000 distinct CDR3 sequences, with approximately 22% occurring only once. Input material: PBMCs or a T cell subset sorted from them (not recorded which). The origin of the receptors is a man between 18 and 35 years old who had mild COVID-19 (a few samples of this study predate the infection). Cell type and time point are not known.

V is TRBV4-1 and J is TRBJ2-1; D ambiguous. Trimming pared 4 bases from V and 4 bases from J, leaving 8 bases between. The CDR3 covers 13 residues. CDR1 MGHRA and CDR2 YSYEKL come from the germline V gene. The CDR3: CASSPRRYNEQFF. As DNA, the CDR3 is TGCGCCAGCAGCCCCCGGCGGTACAATGAGCAGTTCTTC.

The chain combines TRBV15 with TRBJ2-3, with unresolved D. V shed 5 bases and J shed 4 bases, with 10 bases lying between them. In germline, CDR1 is LNHNV, CDR2 YYDKDF (reference sequence). The CDR3 loop spans 13 amino acids. As DNA, the CDR3 is TGTGCCACCAGCCCCAGGTCCCCAGATACGCAGTATTTT. It is translated as CATSPRSPDTQYF. The variable domain in full, completed from reference TRBV15 and TRBJ2-3, reads DAMVIQNPRYQVTQFGKPVTLSCSQTLNHNVMYWYQQKSSQAPKLLFHYYDKDFNNEADTPDNFQSRRPNTSFCFLDIRSPGLGDTAMYLCATSPRSPDTQYFGPGTRLTVL.

The genes are TRBV7-2 and TRBJ2-2; D might be TRBD1 or TRBD2, each matching 5 bases. Germline CDR1 and CDR2: SGHTA and FQGNSA. The length of the CDR3 is 14 residues. V was shortened by 3 bases and J by 5 bases, with 10 bases between the two germline ends. In DNA, the CDR3 is TGTGCCAGCAGCTTGGGACCAAAAACCGGGGAGCTGTTTTTT. Amino acid sequence: CASSLGPKTGELFF.

V gene TRBV12-3 or TRBV12-4 combines with J gene TRBJ2-3; D not resolved. The CDR3 extends over 13 amino acids. The ends were cut back, 7 bases at V and 7 bases at J, with 15 bases in the middle. CDR3 sequence: CASTMTSVNTQYF. DNA of the CDR3: TGTGCCAGCACCATGACGTCAGTGAATACGCAGTATTTT.

This clonotype was picked up a small number of times. The chain couples TRBV15 to TRBJ2-7; D is possibly TRBD2 (6 bases). CDR1 and CDR2 from the germline V gene are LNHNV and YYDKDF (reference sequence). The CDR3 is 13 amino acids. With 2 bases removed from V and 3 bases from J, the gap between germline ends came to 8 bases. The CDR3 DNA follows: TGTGCCACCAGCAGACAGGACTACTACGAGCAGTACTTC. Its protein is CATSRQDYYEQYF.

This clonotype was counted at least ten times. The CDR3 region has the DNA TGCAGCGTTCGGACAGGGGGCTACGAGCAGTACTTC. Protein product: CSVRTGGYEQYF. The gene calls are TRBV29-1 and TRBJ2-7, with 10 bases aligning to TRBD1. The CDR3 covers 12 residues. Germline CDR1 is SQVTM and CDR2 is ANQGSEA. The V segment lost 5 bases and the J segment 3 bases; nucleotides outside the gene matches: 1.